This TCR beta chain originates from a study of T cells after posttransplantation cyclophosphamide. The J segment lost 8 bases and the V segment lost 4 bases, leaving 9 bases of the junction unmatched. Germline V gene lookup returns CDR1 MNHEY and CDR2 SVGAGI. This CDR3 has 14 residues. General observations from the study: Later blood repertoires were often dominated by clones from the donor CD8+ memory compartment. TRB clonality was highly associated with recipient CMV seropositivity and reactivation. Tissue-infiltrating T cells from skin or gut overlapped little with blood T cells.

The table came from immunoSEQ multiplex PCR; TCRdb's copy has only in-frame clones and leaves some out. The sample shows some 40,000 clones, none of them appearing just once. This clone was observed at least ten times. No antigen is known for it. This TCR came from a man in his forties in good health, CMV-negative, and a related stem cell transplant donor. Sequenced sample: PBMCs. The chain links TRBV6-5 to TRBJ1-1; 8 bases line up with TRBD1. CDR3 nucleotide sequence: TGTGCCAGCAGTTTTTTTAACGGACAGGGCGAAGCTTTCTTT. Its translation: CASSFFNGQGEAFF.